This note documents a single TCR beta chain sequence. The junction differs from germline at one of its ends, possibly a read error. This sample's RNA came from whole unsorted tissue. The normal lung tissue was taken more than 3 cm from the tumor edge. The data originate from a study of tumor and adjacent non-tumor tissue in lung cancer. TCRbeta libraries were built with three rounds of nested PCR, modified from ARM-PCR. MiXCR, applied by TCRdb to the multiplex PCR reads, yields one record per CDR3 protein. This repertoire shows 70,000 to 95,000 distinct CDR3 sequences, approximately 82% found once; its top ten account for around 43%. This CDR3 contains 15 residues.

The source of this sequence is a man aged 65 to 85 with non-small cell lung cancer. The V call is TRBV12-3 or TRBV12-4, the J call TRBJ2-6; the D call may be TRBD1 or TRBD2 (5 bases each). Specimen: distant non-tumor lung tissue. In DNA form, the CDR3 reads TGTGCCAGCATCCAGGACGGGGCCGGGGCCAACGTCCCGACTTTC. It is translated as CASIQDGAGANVPTF.